This T cell receptor beta chain was sequenced in a study of regulatory T cells in long-lasting Graves disease. Relying on iRepertoire HTBI primers and Arm-PCR of CDR3 regions, the team built TCR beta libraries. TCRdb itself ran the multiplex PCR reads through MiXCR, one entry per CDR3 protein. The sample holds about 460,000 distinct CDR3 sequences, 12% to 15% seen once. Study findings and constraints: Possibly, too few samples lowered accuracy.

On this clonotype itself: The antigen remains undetermined. Possible read error: a much larger clone is one base away.

CDR1 is GTSNPN and CDR2 is SVGIG in the germline V gene (reference sequence). The CDR3 sequence is 14 residues long. The germline V and J ends were trimmed by 0 bases and 10 bases, with 16 bases remaining between them. The time point is: newly diagnosed GD, antithyroid drugs for less than 3 months. PBMCs were the source of the RNA used for TCR sequencing. An endocrinology unit in Xi'an, China, supplied the patients. A blood draw put around 9 milliliters of peripheral blood into EDTA tubes. The same data also contributed to another study, on T cells in Graves' hyperthyroidism and ophthalmopathy. From that paper: In the blood, most expanded thyroid clonotypes above 0.001 appeared as well.

The material was peripheral blood mononuclear cells (PBMCs), obtained at new diagnosis, from a patient treated with antithyroid drugs. This receptor was taken from a woman in her fifties or sixties with Graves disease. The rearrangement links TRBV30 to TRBJ2-1, with D tentatively TRBD2 (5 bases). The CDR3 region is CAWSVPGLDYEQFF. CDR3 sequence (DNA): TGTGCCTGGAGTGTACCGGGGTTAGACTACGAGCAGTTCTTC.